Each of the 21 T cell receptor beta chains below was sequenced from the same sample in a study of blood T cell repertoires in COVID-19. Clones were read by immunoSEQ multiplex PCR, and TCRdb kept only the in-frame ones, dropping some. Among just under 250,000 clones listed, approximately 90% were seen once. Sample: PBMCs or T cells enriched from blood (not recorded which). The origin of the receptors is a young woman who had recovered from COVID-19.

The chain employs TRBV11-2 and TRBJ2-7; tentative D call: TRBD1 (6 bases). The germline V gene has CDR1 SGHAT and CDR2 FQNNGV. The CDR3 length is 14 residues. Trimming pared 5 bases from V and 0 bases from J, leaving 11 bases between. In nucleotides, the CDR3 is TGTGCCAGCAGCCTAACAGGGAGCTCCTACGAGCAGTACTTC. It yields the protein CASSLTGSSYEQYF.

The chain employs TRBV4-1 and TRBJ1-6; D ambiguous. Germline V gives CDR1 MGHRA, CDR2 YSYEKL. The CDR3 contains 18 residues. V lost 4 bases and J 1 base, leaving 17 bases between the germline ends. In nucleotides, the CDR3 is TGCGCCAGCAGCCCGAAGGACTTACCTAGGTCCTATAATTCACCCCTCCACTTT. Amino acids: CASSPKDLPRSYNSPLHF.

The rearrangement links TRBV6-5 to TRBJ2-1; the match to TRBD1 covers 9 bases. Germline V gene lookup returns CDR1 MNHEY and CDR2 SVGAGI. V lost 5 bases and J lost 7; bases outside the gene matches: 9. The CDR3 runs 15 residues. CDR3 region: CASSPGTGNRNEQFF. Written as DNA, the CDR3 is TGTGCCAGCAGTCCCGGGACAGGGAATCGGAATGAGCAGTTCTTC.

The CDR3 coding sequence is TGTGCCAGCAGTACCTCCCGAGCGCTGGTATTTGATGAGCAGTTCTTC. Protein sequence: CASSTSRALVFDEQFF. The chain joins TRBV28 to TRBJ2-1; no definite D call. The CDR3 has 16 residues. V was cut by 5 bases and J by 8 bases, with 22 bases left in between. Germline-derived CDR1 and CDR2 are MDHEN and SYDVKM.

The CDR3 DNA is TGTGCCAGCAGCAAAACTGGACTATCCCTTGTCTACGAGCAGTACTTC. Translating it yields CASSKTGLSLVYEQYF. The rearrangement uses TRBV7-2 and TRBJ2-7; D may be TRBD2 (6 bases). Looked up from germline, CDR1 is SGHTA and CDR2 is FQGNSA. The CDR3 is 16 residues long. Trimming removed 5 bases from V and 3 bases from J, with 20 bases in between.

The V gene is TRBV28, the J gene TRBJ1-4, with a possible D match to TRBD1 (6 bases). Germline lookup yields CDR1 MDHEN and CDR2 SYDVKM. This CDR3 is built from 15 residues. V was trimmed by 8 bases and J by 8 bases, leaving 21 bases between them. The CDR3 region is CASAILQGSREKLFF. CDR3 nucleotides: TGTGCCAGCGCCATCCTCCAGGGGTCTAGGGAAAAACTGTTTTTT.

The chain recombines TRBV11-2 with TRBJ2-3, with 12 bases matching TRBD2. Germline CDR1 reads SGHAT; CDR2 reads FQNNGV. This CDR3 comprises 16 residues. Trimming at V came to 2 bases and at J to 4 bases, leaving 4 bases not matched to a gene. CDR3 residues: CASSLSSGRVSDTQYF. In nucleotides, the CDR3 is TGTGCCAGCAGCTTATCTAGCGGGAGGGTTTCAGATACGCAGTATTTT.

The rearrangement links TRBV3-1 (or the pseudogene TRBV3-2) to TRBJ1-4; no firm D call. V was clipped by 3 bases and J by 8 bases, with 7 bases between them. The CDR3 length is 12 residues. Germline V gives CDR1 LGHDT, CDR2 YNNKEL (reference sequence). CDR3 sequence: CASSQSWEKLFF. The CDR3 coding sequence is TGTGCCAGCAGCCAGAGTTGGGAAAAACTGTTTTTT.

This clone was counted once. CDR3 DNA sequence: TGTGCCACCAGCCCCGGGACAGGGGACACCGGGGAGCTGTTTTTT. The encoded protein is CATSPGTGDTGELFF. The chain has TRBV24-1 and TRBJ2-2; TRBD1 matches at 10 bases. With V trimmed by 7 bases and J by 3 bases, 4 bases remained unmatched. The CDR3 sequence is 15 residues long. Germline V gene sequence: CDR1 KGHDR, CDR2 SFDVKD.

The chain is built from TRBV6-5 and TRBJ1-1, with D unresolved. There are 15 residues in the CDR3. Trimming removed 0 bases from V and 3 bases from J, with 11 bases in between. CDR1 and CDR2 (germline): MNHEY, SVGAGI. The CDR3 DNA sequence: TGTGCCAGCAGTTACTCCTTCGAAGCGTACACTGAAGCTTTCTTT. Translated: CASSYSFEAYTEAFF.

The chain combines TRBV5-1 with TRBJ2-2; possible D gene TRBD2, 6 bases. The length of the CDR3 is 17 residues. Trimming stripped 3 bases from V and 0 bases from J, with 15 bases between. CDR1 is SGHRS, CDR2 YFSETQ, per germline. The CDR3 spells CASSSQGLQTNTGELFF. The DNA of the CDR3 is TGCGCCAGCAGCTCCCAGGGACTCCAAACGAACACCGGGGAGCTGTTTTTT.

The rearrangement links TRBV5-1 to TRBJ2-5; TRBD2 matches 7 bases. The CDR3 consists of 16 residues. Germline V gene data show CDR1 as SGHRS and CDR2 as YFSETQ. The J segment lost 5 bases and the V segment lost 0 bases, leaving 10 bases of the junction unmatched. This CDR3 is CASSLGGSGPQETQYF. In nucleotides, the CDR3 is TGCGCCAGCAGCTTGGGCGGTAGCGGGCCCCAGGAGACCCAGTACTTC.

V is TRBV3-1 (or the pseudogene TRBV3-2) and J is TRBJ1-4; maybe TRBD1 (6 bases). Trimming removed 3 bases from V and 7 bases from J, with 12 bases in between. The CDR3 consists of 14 residues. CDR1 is LGHDT, CDR2 YNNKEL, per germline (reference sequence). This chain's CDR3 is CASSHRGGSEKLFF. In DNA, the CDR3 is TGTGCCAGCAGCCACAGGGGTGGGAGTGAAAAACTGTTTTTT.

This clone showed up just once. The rearrangement uses TRBV15 and TRBJ1-1, with D possibly matching TRBD1 (6 bases). Trimming took off 3 bases at V and 2 bases at J, with 19 bases between the two ends. The V gene's germline CDR1 is LNHNV and CDR2 YYDKDF (reference sequence). The CDR3 runs 17 residues. Here the CDR3 DNA reads TGTGCCACCAGCAGGAACGTCGACAGGCCTCTTAACACTGAAGCTTTCTTT. Protein sequence: CATSRNVDRPLNTEAFF. Filled out from reference TRBV15 and TRBJ1-1, the complete variable domain reads DAMVIQNPRYQVTQFGKPVTLSCSQTLNHNVMYWYQQKSSQAPKLLFHYYDKDFNNEADTPDNFQSRRPNTSFCFLDIRSPGLGDTAMYLCATSRNVDRPLNTEAFFGQGTRLTVV.

V gene TRBV4-2 combines with J gene TRBJ2-7; 7 bases are a match to TRBD1. The CDR3 has 14 amino acids. Germline CDR1 LGHNA, CDR2 YNFKEQ. V lost 3 bases, J lost 1 base, and 3 bases stayed unmatched. CDR3 sequence: CASSQYRGSYEQYF. The CDR3 DNA is TGTGCCAGCAGCCAGTACAGGGGATCCTACGAGCAGTACTTC.

The chain has TRBV7-9 and TRBJ2-1; 9 bases match TRBD2. The CDR3 runs 14 residues. V shed 8 bases, J shed 3 bases, and the junction held 5 bases outside the gene matches. The germline gives CDR1 SEHNR, CDR2 FQNEAQ (reference sequence). The CDR3 DNA reads TGTGCCAGCCTTAAGACTAGCGGCTACAATGAGCAGTTCTTC. Its translation: CASLKTSGYNEQFF.

This chain connects TRBV6-2 or TRBV6-3 to TRBJ2-5, with a tentative D call TRBD2 (8 bases). V was pared by 6 bases and J by 0 bases, with 20 bases between. Germline values: CDR1 MNHEY, CDR2 SVGEGT. There are 17 residues in the CDR3. CDR3 sequence: CASSPGGDRPYQETQYF. The CDR3 DNA is TGTGCCAGCAGCCCCGGGGGGGACAGACCGTACCAAGAGACCCAGTACTTC.

The chain carries TRBV28 and TRBJ2-5, with D possibly being TRBD2 (5 bases). Looked up from germline, CDR1 is MDHEN and CDR2 is SYDVKM. Trimming took 2 bases from V and 1 from J, leaving 8 bases between them. The CDR3 contains 14 residues. CDR3 sequence reads: CASSLGGSQETQYF. The CDR3 nucleotides read TGTGCCAGCAGTTTAGGAGGCTCCCAAGAGACCCAGTACTTC.

The chain recombines TRBV19 with TRBJ1-2; 9 bases map to TRBD1. J gave up 3 bases and V 6 bases, and 14 bases lay outside the gene matches. Germline CDR1 and CDR2: LNHDA and SQIVND (reference sequence). This CDR3 contains 17 residues. This chain's CDR3 is CASRKFWTGEIDYGYTF. The CDR3 DNA follows: TGTGCCAGTAGAAAGTTTTGGACAGGGGAGATAGACTATGGCTACACCTTC.

This clone was found once. This rearrangement joins TRBV18 to TRBJ2-2, with 8 positions matching TRBD2. CDR1 KGHSH and CDR2 LQKENI come from the germline V gene. The CDR3 consists of 18 residues. With V trimmed by 4 bases and J by 4 bases, 14 bases remained unmatched. The CDR3 nucleotides read TGTGCCAGCTCACAACGACAAATCGGGGGGGCTGGCACCGGGGAGCTGTTTTTT. Protein product: CASSQRQIGGAGTGELFF. Drawing the rest from reference TRBV18 and TRBJ2-2, the complete variable domain is NAGVMQNPRHLVRRRGQEARLRCSPMKGHSHVYWYRQLPEEGLKFMVYLQKENIIDESGMPKERFSAEFPKEGPSILRIQQVVRGDSAAYFCASSQRQIGGAGTGELFFGEGSRLTVL.

The chain combines TRBV3-1 (or the pseudogene TRBV3-2) with TRBJ2-5; no firm D call. Looked up from germline, CDR1 is LGHDT and CDR2 is YNNKEL (reference sequence). The V gene lost 1 base and the J gene lost 1 base, with 7 bases spanning the gap. CDR3 size: 14 residues. CDR3 amino acids: CASSQGSVQETQYF. CDR3 coding DNA: TGTGCCAGCAGCCAAGGTTCAGTCCAAGAGACCCAGTACTTC.